The sample holds a few counts of the clone carrying this TCR beta chain. This CDR3 has 13 amino acids. Germline V gene sequence: CDR1 GTSNPN, CDR2 SVGIG (reference sequence). The ends lost 8 bases at V and 2 bases at J; junction bases unmatched: 6. This record belongs to a study of blood T cell repertoires in COVID-19. Across the study: Samples of COVID-19 (acute and convalescent) were obtained from the United States, Italy and Spain. T cells, B-cell-depleted T cells, or PBMCs supplied cDNA or gDNA.

In the original workflow: Amplification of reference gene primers was used by the study to estimate nucleated cell counts. The repertoire was sequenced with immunoSEQ multiplex PCR; TCRdb's copy has only in-frame clones and lacks some. From that table come the V and J calls and clone size; the DNA was used to work out D and trimming. The top ten clones hold 2.5% to 4% of a sample with 250,000 or so clones, about three quarters of them seen once. The sample consisted of peripheral blood. The V call is TRBV30, the J call TRBJ2-5, with 9 bases lining up with TRBD2. This TCR derives from a woman aged 80 or over with acute or convalescent COVID-19. CDR3 coding DNA: TGTGCCGGAGCGGGAGGACTACAAGAGACCCAGTACTTC. Its translation is CAGAGGLQETQYF.